This TCR beta chain was profiled in a study of PD-1 blockade in mismatch repair-deficient tumors. Germline V gene sequence: CDR1 SGHVS, CDR2 FQNEAQ. CDR3 length equals 21 residues. The V segment lost 5 bases and the J segment 1 base; nucleotides outside the gene matches: 23. Clones were sequenced by immunoSEQ multiplex PCR, and TCRdb holds only the in-frame ones, with some missing. The data contain about 79,000 clones, approximately 78% of them seen just once; the ten biggest clones take up 5% to 7%. The origin of this receptor is an adult with mismatch repair-deficient cancer. The sequencing here drew on peripheral blood, taken 44 weeks after starting pembrolizumab. The rearrangement joins TRBV7-8 to TRBJ2-3; 8 bases line up with TRBD2. The CDR3 nucleotides read TGTGCCAGCAGCCCTGGGGTGGGGCCCTTTTCCGGGGGGGATGGCACAGATACGCAGTATTTT. This sequence encodes CASSPGVGPFSGGDGTDTQYF.